The 29 T cell receptor beta chains below were found in one sample sequenced in a study of tumor-infiltrating lymphocytes in primary liver carcinoma (dated by TCRdb to about 2017). Without any cell sorting, total RNA and DNA were co-extracted from roughly 18-30 mg of bulk tissue using the AllPrep DNA/RNA mini kit. The run used an Illumina HiSeq 2500. TCRbeta-specific cDNA was reverse-transcribed from 500 ng total RNA using a constant-region primer and ProtoScript II reverse transcriptase. Construction of the TCRbeta libraries relied on three nested rounds of multiplex PCR, following a slightly modified ARM-PCR procedure. Each of the first two PCR rounds ran for around 9 cycles and used multiplex TRBV1-TRBV30 forward primers together with a Cbeta reverse primer. Clones were called with MiXCR by TCRdb after fastp trimmed the public reads at Q25, and only in-frame beta chains were retained. Each CDR3 protein gets just one entry, which takes the most common genes and DNA from the rows behind it. Recorded for this sample are about 190,000 distinct CDR3 sequences; 85% of them occurred a single time. The top ten constitute 15% to 20% of the sample.

The specimen sequenced was tumor tissue from primary liver carcinoma. Source of these receptors: a man in his forties with primary liver carcinoma and hepatitis B virus infection.

About this clonotype: This likely comes from a read error, as the CDR3 has no conserved phenylalanine or tryptophan at its end. This sequence joins TRBV11-1 and TRBJ2-3; D could derive from TRBD1 or TRBD2 (5 bases each). The CDR3 is 19 amino acids. Germline-derived CDR1 and CDR2 are SGHAT and FQDESV (reference sequence). The CDR3 sequence: CASSSGGSSVGARTVTQYI. In nucleotides, the CDR3 is TGTGCAAGCAGCTCTGGGGGAAGCTCTGTTGGAGCCCGCACAGTTACGCAGTATATT.

This clonotype was seen just once. This may stem from a read error, because a much larger clone lies one nucleotide away. The chain has TRBV5-1 and TRBJ2-1; 10 bases agree with TRBD2. This CDR3 contains 16 residues. Per germline, CDR1 SGHRS and CDR2 YFSETQ. V trimming: 4 bases; J trimming: 4 bases; junction bases outside the gene matches: 8. As DNA, the CDR3 is TGCGCCAGCAGCCGAAGGGGGACTAGCGCTTACAATGAGCAGTTCTTC. Translated: CASSRRGTSAYNEQFF.

This chain links TRBV4-2 with TRBJ2-1; TRBD2 matches 7 bases. Germline-derived CDR1 and CDR2 are LGHNA and YNFKEQ. This CDR3 has 13 residues. With 5 bases clipped from V and 11 bases from J, the junction kept 9 bases outside the gene matches. CDR3 coding DNA: TGTGCCAGCAGCACAGCGTGGGACTATCAGCAGTTCTTC. This translates into CASSTAWDYQQFF.

As concerns this clonotype: The junction departs from the called germline gene at one end, perhaps through a read error. The genes are TRBV4-3 and TRBJ2-7; D possibly uses TRBD1 or TRBD2 (6 bases each). CDR1 is LGHNA, CDR2 YSLEER, per germline. The CDR3 contains 15 residues. The CDR3 region is CASSQDRGARDEQYF. The CDR3 DNA reads as TGCGCCAGCAGCCAGGATAGGGGGGCGAGAGACGAGCAGTATTTC.

On this clonotype: One end of the junction varies from germline; a read error may be responsible. This rearrangement joins TRBV5-1 to TRBJ1-4; TRBD1 might be the D (5 bases). The CDR3 loop spans 15 amino acids. Germline CDR1 reads SGHRS; CDR2 reads YFSETQ. As DNA, the CDR3 is TGCGTCAGCAGCTTGGATCCGGGACTGACTGAAAAACTGTTTTTT. Its protein is CVSSLDPGLTEKLFF.

J is TRBJ2-1 and V is TRBV28; D is possibly TRBD1 or TRBD2 (7 bases each). Trimming cost V 4 bases and J 13 bases, with 20 bases left between them. The CDR3 length is 14 residues. Germline V gene sequence: CDR1 MDHEN, CDR2 SYDVKM. The CDR3 spells CASSSPRGGEEQFF. As DNA, the CDR3 is TGTGCCAGCAGTTCCCCCAGGGGGGGGGAAGAACAGTTCTTC.

Comment on this clonotype: One junction end does not reproduce the germline sequence, and a read error may be involved. The chain couples TRBV7-9 to TRBJ2-7, with D possibly TRBD2 on 6 matching bases. This CDR3 contains 14 residues. The germline CDR1 and CDR2 sequences are SEHNR and FQNEAQ (reference sequence). This chain's CDR3 is CANSSSAVSYEQYF. The CDR3 bases are TGTGCCAACAGCTCTAGCGCCGTCTCCTACGAGCAGTACTTC.

This clonotype was found a few times. The missing conserved phenylalanine or tryptophan at the end of this CDR3 makes a read error likely. This chain connects TRBV11-2 to TRBJ2-2; D unclear. The CDR3 is 14 residues long. From germline, CDR1 is SGHAT and CDR2 FQNNGV. CDR3 amino acids: CVSSTDSDTGELFL. The CDR3 nucleotides are TGTGTCAGCAGCACTGACTCGGACACCGGGGAGCTGTTTCTT.

This rearrangement joins TRBV7-8 to TRBJ2-6, with 9 bases identical to TRBD2. This CDR3 comprises 17 residues. V lost 1 base and J lost 2; bases outside the gene matches: 3. Germline-derived CDR1 and CDR2 are SGHVS and FQNEAQ. CDR3 nucleotides: TGTGCCAGCAGCTTAGGCGGGAGGGGGACTGGGGCCAACGTCCTGACTTTC. Translated: CASSLGGRGTGANVLTF.

The chain employs TRBV29-1 and TRBJ2-7, with D possibly matching TRBD2 (6 bases). Germline V gene sequence: CDR1 SQVTM, CDR2 ANQGSEA. The CDR3 has 13 amino acids. V lost 4 bases, J lost 5 bases, and 15 bases lay in between. CDR3 sequence (DNA): TGCAGCGTTGGTCGTAGCGGAAGGGACGAGCAGTACTTC. This gives the protein CSVGRSGRDEQYF.

Concerning this clonotype: A junction end diverges from the germline sequence, so it may reflect a read error. The V and J genes are TRBV6-1 and TRBJ2-7; TRBD2 is a possible D gene (5 bases). CDR1 and CDR2 (germline): MNHNS, SASEGT. The CDR3 sequence is 15 residues long. The CDR3 nucleotides read TGTGCCAGCAGTGAAGGAGAGAGGGCTTTCTACGAGCACTACTTC. This gives the protein CASSEGERAFYEHYF.

The chain employs TRBV29-1 and TRBJ2-3, with D perhaps TRBD2 (6 bases). The CDR3 totals 13 residues. Germline V gives CDR1 SQVTM, CDR2 ANQGSEA. The CDR3 DNA is TGCAGAGTCTGGACGGGGGACGGAGATACGCAGTATTTT. Its translation is CRVWTGDGDTQYF.

Of note for this clonotype: Lacking the conserved final phenylalanine or tryptophan, this CDR3 likely reflects a read error. The gene calls are TRBV5-8 and TRBJ2-1; TRBD2 matches at 15 bases. The germline gives CDR1 SGHTS, CDR2 YDEGEE. V lost 2 bases, J lost 0 bases, and 6 bases stayed unmatched. The length of the CDR3 is 19 residues. In nucleotides, the CDR3 is TGTGCCAGCAGCTTTCACGGACTAGCGGGAGGGAGCTCCTACAATGAGCAGTTCTAC. Translated, it gives CASSFHGLAGGSSYNEQFY.

This clonotype was seen only a few times. The germline gene is not matched at one end of the junction; a read error may be the cause. The gene calls are TRBV5-1 and TRBJ2-1; no firm D call. From germline, CDR1 is SGHRS and CDR2 YFSETQ. The CDR3 is made up of 14 amino acids. The CDR3 reads CASSLELQPNGQFF. Here the CDR3 DNA reads TGCGCTAGCAGCTTGGAACTCCAACCCAATGGGCAGTTCTTC.

V usage is TRBV11-2 and J usage is TRBJ2-1; maybe TRBD2 (6 bases). Looked up from germline, CDR1 is SGHAT and CDR2 is FQNNGV. The CDR3 extends over 11 amino acids. V dropped 6 bases and J dropped 13 bases, with 13 bases sitting between them. CDR3 amino acids: CASRSATRQFF. Written as DNA, the CDR3 is TGTGCCAGCAGGTCCGCGACTAGACAGTTCTTC.

Remarks on this clonotype: An end of the junction differs from the germline gene, which may be a read error. The CDR3 reads CSVDSAGSYTAAFF. For the CDR3, the DNA is TGCAGTGTTGATTCGGCAGGGAGTTATACTGCAGCTTTCTTT. This chain connects TRBV29-1 to TRBJ1-1; D may be TRBD1 (5 bases). Germline V CDR1 and CDR2: SQVTM, ANQGSEA. The CDR3 covers 14 residues.

In the case of this clonotype: At one end, the junction sequence differs from germline, possibly due to a read error. The rearrangement links TRBV2 to TRBJ1-1; D possibly corresponds to TRBD1 (6 bases). Germline CDR1 SNHLY, CDR2 FYNNEI. This CDR3 has 11 amino acids. CDR3 nucleotide sequence: TGTGTCAGCAGTAGTGGAGGGGGAGCTTTCTTT. This encodes CVSSSGGGAFF.

The chain employs TRBV24-1 and TRBJ1-5; tentatively, D is TRBD1 (6 bases). The germline gives CDR1 KGHDR, CDR2 SFDVKD. The CDR3 has 14 residues. Deletions cut 4 bases from V and 7 bases from J, with 13 bases between. The CDR3 is CATSDGDTGQPQHF. CDR3 in DNA: TGTGCCACCAGTGACGGGGACACAGGACAGCCCCAGCATTTT.

About this clonotype itself: Given a much more abundant clone one base away, this may be a read error. This chain uses TRBV19 with TRBJ2-2; D remains unclear. This CDR3 has 14 amino acids. Trimming cost V 6 bases and J 11 bases, with 19 bases left between them. Looked up from germline, CDR1 is LNHDA and CDR2 is SQIVND (reference sequence). CDR3 sequence: CASRNGFTDVELFF. CDR3 nucleotide sequence: TGTGCCAGTAGGAACGGATTTACCGACGTAGAGCTGTTTTTT.

Turning to this clonotype: Germline is not matched at one junction end, which may reflect a read error. V gene TRBV29-1 combines with J gene TRBJ1-6; TRBD1 matches 9 bases. CDR1 and CDR2 (germline): SQVTM, ANQGSEA. The length of the CDR3 is 15 residues. The CDR3 is CSVSTGTGSSSPLHF. As DNA, the CDR3 is TGCAGCGTTTCGACTGGGACAGGGTCAAGTTCACCACTCCACTTT.

This rearrangement joins TRBV6-5 to TRBJ2-1; D perhaps matches TRBD2 (5 bases). The V gene's germline CDR1 is MNHEY and CDR2 SVGAGI. The CDR3 runs 16 residues. Trimming stripped 4 bases from V and 15 bases from J, with 28 bases between. The CDR3 bases are TGTGCCAGCAGTTCGAAGCGAGCGGAGATCTACAATGACCGGTTCTTC. Its protein product is CASSSKRAEIYNDRFF.

About this clonotype: An end of the junction differs from the germline gene, which may be a read error. The rearrangement uses TRBV6-2 or TRBV6-3 and TRBJ2-7; no reliable D call. The CDR3 has 12 residues. CDR1 is MNHEY and CDR2 is SVGEGT in the germline V gene. CDR3 sequence reads: CVSSYSNYEQYF. The CDR3 DNA sequence: TGTGTCAGCAGTTACTCGAACTACGAGCAGTACTTC.

This sequence joins TRBV5-1 and TRBJ2-3; TRBD2 aligns across 8 bases. V lost 6 bases and J lost 2; bases outside the gene matches: 11. The CDR3 is 16 amino acids. Per germline, CDR1 SGHRS and CDR2 YFSETQ. For the CDR3, the DNA is TGCGCCAGCAACCGGGGGGGGGACTGGAACACAGATACGCAGTATTTT. Protein product: CASNRGGDWNTDTQYF.

As concerns this clonotype: The germline gene is not matched at one end of the junction; a read error may be the cause. This chain joins TRBV12-3 or TRBV12-4 and TRBJ1-5; 7 nucleotides match TRBD1. The CDR3 loop spans 13 amino acids. The CDR3 protein is CASSADGGQPQHF. In DNA, the CDR3 is TGTGCCAGCAGTGCGGACGGGGGACAGCCCCAACATTTT.

Concerning this clonotype: This CDR3 fails to terminate in the conserved phenylalanine or tryptophan, so it likely reflects a read error. Because the CDR3's place on the DNA is in doubt, the DNA is left out and the CDR3 is given as listed by TCRdb. The chain combines TRBV11-2 with TRBJ2-5. Looked up from germline, CDR1 is SGHAT and CDR2 is FQNNGV. The CDR3 totals 15 residues, both ends included. The CDR3 sequence: CASSPVGLVPETRYI.

At least ten counts were recorded for this clonotype. The chain is built from TRBV10-2 and TRBJ1-2; 9 bases align to TRBD1. The germline CDR1 and CDR2 sequences are WSHSY and SAAADI. Trimming cost V 6 bases and J 8 bases; bases outside gene matches: 10. This CDR3 has 14 amino acids. For the CDR3, the DNA is TGCGCCAGCAGCCGGGACAGGGCCTTTGACGGCTACACCTTC. Encoded protein: CASSRDRAFDGYTF.

On this clonotype: The junction departs from the called germline gene at one end, perhaps through a read error. This chain links TRBV10-2 with TRBJ2-5; unclear D gene. The CDR3 runs 14 residues. CDR1 WSHSY and CDR2 SAAADI come from the germline V gene. The chain's CDR3 is CASSGSSRQETRYF. The CDR3 coding sequence is TGCGCCAGCAGTGGTAGTTCCAGACAAGAGACCCGGTATTTC.

Concerning this clonotype itself: At one boundary the junction diverges from the germline segment, which might be a read error. The J gene is TRBJ2-5, the V gene TRBV6-1; no reliable D call. Germline values: CDR1 MNHNS, CDR2 SASEGT. This CDR3 region has 15 residues. The CDR3 DNA reads TGTGCCAGCAGTGGAGCGATGGGCGGCCAAGAGACCCAGTATTTC. Residues: CASSGAMGGQETQYF.

Worth noting for this clonotype: At one boundary the junction diverges from the germline segment, which might be a read error. V usage is TRBV7-8 and J usage is TRBJ2-1; D tentatively fits TRBD1 or TRBD2 (5 bases each). This CDR3 contains 14 residues. From germline, CDR1 is SGHVS and CDR2 FQNEAQ. CDR3 protein: CGSSGWDGPYEQFF. CDR3 bases: TGTGGCAGCAGCGGATGGGACGGCCCCTACGAGCAGTTCTTC.